These 2 T cell receptor beta chains were sequenced from one sample in a study of shared clonotypes between healthy human individuals. In the naive CD8 group, cells lacked CD45RO and were positively selected for CCR7, so terminally differentiated effector memory CD45RA+ cells were left out. Profiled with immunoSEQ multiplex PCR; TCRdb holds only in-frame clones, not every one. The sample carries more than 2 million clones, 90% to 95% recorded once. Sequences were obtained from naive CD8+ T cells from PBMCs. The source of these receptors is a man aged 18 to 30 in good health. Some clones in this sample may be carry-over from other donors' samples.

V gene TRBV4-1 combines with J gene TRBJ2-7; a possible D gene is TRBD1 (5 bases). The CDR3 runs to 16 residues. Germline CDR1 reads MGHRA; CDR2 reads YSYEKL. V gave up 4 bases and J gave up 1 base, with 17 bases separating them. The CDR3 loop is CASSPQAGSGSYEQYF. Here the CDR3 DNA reads TGCGCCAGCAGCCCTCAGGCAGGGTCCGGATCCTACGAGCAGTACTTC.

This chain links TRBV7-9 with TRBJ2-3; D remains ambiguous. The length of the CDR3 is 16 residues. Deletions cut 2 bases from V and 2 bases from J, with 14 bases between. Germline V CDR1 and CDR2: SEHNR, FQNEAQ (reference sequence). The CDR3 DNA reads as TGTGCCAGCAGCTTAAGGAAGGTAGTATCCACAGATACGCAGTATTTT. It yields the protein CASSLRKVVSTDTQYF. Based on the CDR3 plus reference TRBV7-9 and TRBJ2-3, the full variable domain is DTGVSQNPRHKITKRGQNVTFRCDPISEHNRLYWYRQTLGQGPEFLTYFQNEAQLEKSRLLSDRFSAERPKGSFSTLEIQRTEQGDSAMYLCASSLRKVVSTDTQYFGPGTRLTVL.